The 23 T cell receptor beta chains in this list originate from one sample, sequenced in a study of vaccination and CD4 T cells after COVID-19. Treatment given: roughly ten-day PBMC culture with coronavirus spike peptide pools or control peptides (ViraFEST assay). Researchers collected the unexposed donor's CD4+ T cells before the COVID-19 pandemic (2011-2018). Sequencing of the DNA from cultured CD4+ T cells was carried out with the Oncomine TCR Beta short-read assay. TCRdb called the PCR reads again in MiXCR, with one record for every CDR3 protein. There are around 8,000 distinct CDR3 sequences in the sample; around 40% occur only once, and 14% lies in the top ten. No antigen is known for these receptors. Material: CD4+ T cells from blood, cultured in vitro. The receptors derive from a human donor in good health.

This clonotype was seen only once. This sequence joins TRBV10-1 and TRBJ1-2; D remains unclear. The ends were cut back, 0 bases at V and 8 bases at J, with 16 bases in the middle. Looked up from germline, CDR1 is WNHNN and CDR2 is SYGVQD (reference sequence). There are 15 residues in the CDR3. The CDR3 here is CASSESASAQGGYTF. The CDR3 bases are TGCGCCAGCAGTGAGTCGGCGTCAGCCCAAGGGGGCTACACCTTC.

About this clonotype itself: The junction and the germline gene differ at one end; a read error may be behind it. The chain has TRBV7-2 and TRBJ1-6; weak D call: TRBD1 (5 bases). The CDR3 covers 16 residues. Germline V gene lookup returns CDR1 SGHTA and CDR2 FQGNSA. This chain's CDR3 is CASSLGTISYNLPLHF. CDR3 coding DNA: TGTGCCAGCAGCTTGGGGACTATCTCCTATAATTTACCCCTCCACTTT.

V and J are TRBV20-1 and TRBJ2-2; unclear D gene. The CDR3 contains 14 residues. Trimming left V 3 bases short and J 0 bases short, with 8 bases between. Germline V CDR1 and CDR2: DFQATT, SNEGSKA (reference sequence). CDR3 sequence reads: CSARGQPNTGELFF. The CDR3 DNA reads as TGCAGTGCTAGGGGCCAGCCGAACACCGGGGAGCTGTTTTTT.

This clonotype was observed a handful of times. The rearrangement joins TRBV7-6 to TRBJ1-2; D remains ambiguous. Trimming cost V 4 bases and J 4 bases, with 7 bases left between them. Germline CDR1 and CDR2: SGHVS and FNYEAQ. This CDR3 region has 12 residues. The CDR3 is CASSSPIYGYTF. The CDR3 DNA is TGTGCCAGCAGCTCACCCATCTATGGCTACACCTTC.

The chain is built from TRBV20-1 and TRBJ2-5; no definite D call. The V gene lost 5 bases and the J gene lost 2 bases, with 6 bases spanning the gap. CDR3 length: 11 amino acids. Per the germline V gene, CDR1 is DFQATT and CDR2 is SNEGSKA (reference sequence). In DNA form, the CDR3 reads TGCAGTGCTTCTAAACAAGAGACCCAGTACTTC. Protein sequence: CSASKQETQYF.

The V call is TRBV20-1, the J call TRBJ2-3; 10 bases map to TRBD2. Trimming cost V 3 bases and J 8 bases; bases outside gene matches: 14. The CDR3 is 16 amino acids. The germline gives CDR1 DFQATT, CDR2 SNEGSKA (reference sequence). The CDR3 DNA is TGCAGTGCTAGGCATCCTAGCGGGGGAGCGTCGGGTACGCAGTATTTT. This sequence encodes CSARHPSGGASGTQYF.

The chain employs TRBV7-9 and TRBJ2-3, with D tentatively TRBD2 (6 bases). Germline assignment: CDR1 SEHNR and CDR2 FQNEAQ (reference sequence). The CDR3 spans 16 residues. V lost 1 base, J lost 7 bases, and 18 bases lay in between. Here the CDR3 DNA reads TGTGCCAGCAGCTTAGAGGAGGCGGGGTCGCGAAATACGCAGTATTTT. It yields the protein CASSLEEAGSRNTQYF.

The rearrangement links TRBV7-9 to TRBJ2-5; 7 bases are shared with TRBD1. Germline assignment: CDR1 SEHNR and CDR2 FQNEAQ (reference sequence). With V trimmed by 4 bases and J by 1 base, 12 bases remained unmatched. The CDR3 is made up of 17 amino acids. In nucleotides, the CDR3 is TGTGCCAGCAGCTACCCCAGCACAGGGGAATTCCAAGAGACCCAGTACTTC. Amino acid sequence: CASSYPSTGEFQETQYF.

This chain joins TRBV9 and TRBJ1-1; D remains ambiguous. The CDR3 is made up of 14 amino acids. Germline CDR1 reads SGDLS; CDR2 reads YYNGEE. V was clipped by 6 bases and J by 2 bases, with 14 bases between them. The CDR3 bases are TGTGCCAGCACTCCTCAGCCGACTAACACTGAAGCTTTCTTT. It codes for CASTPQPTNTEAFF.

The CDR3 region is CASSQDRGVDTQYF. As DNA, the CDR3 is TGTGCCAGCAGCCAGGACAGGGGCGTGGATACGCAGTATTTT. J is TRBJ2-3 and V is TRBV11-2; 9 bases fit TRBD1. The CDR3 runs 14 residues. Losses at the gene ends were 5 bases for V and 6 bases for J; bases not matched to a gene: 6. Germline CDR1 reads SGHAT; CDR2 reads FQNNGV.

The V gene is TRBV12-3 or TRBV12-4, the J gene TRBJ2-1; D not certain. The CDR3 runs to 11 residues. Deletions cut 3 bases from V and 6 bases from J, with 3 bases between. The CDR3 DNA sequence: TGTGCCAGCAGTTTCAGCAATGAGCAGTTCTTC. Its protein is CASSFSNEQFF.

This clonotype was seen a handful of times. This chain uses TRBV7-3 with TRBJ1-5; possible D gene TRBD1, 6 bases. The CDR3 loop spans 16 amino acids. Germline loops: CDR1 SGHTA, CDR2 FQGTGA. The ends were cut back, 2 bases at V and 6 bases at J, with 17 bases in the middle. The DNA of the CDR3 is TGTGCCAGCAGCTTAGGGGGCAGGGCACCCCGTCAGCCCCAGCATTTT. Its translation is CASSLGGRAPRQPQHF.

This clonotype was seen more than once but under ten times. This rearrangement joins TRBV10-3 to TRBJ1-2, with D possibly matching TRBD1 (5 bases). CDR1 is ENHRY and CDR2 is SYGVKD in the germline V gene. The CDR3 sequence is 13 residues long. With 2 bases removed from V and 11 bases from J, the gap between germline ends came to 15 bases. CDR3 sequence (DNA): TGTGCCATCAGTGAGGTGGGGACCTGGGGGTACACCTTC. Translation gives CAISEVGTWGYTF.

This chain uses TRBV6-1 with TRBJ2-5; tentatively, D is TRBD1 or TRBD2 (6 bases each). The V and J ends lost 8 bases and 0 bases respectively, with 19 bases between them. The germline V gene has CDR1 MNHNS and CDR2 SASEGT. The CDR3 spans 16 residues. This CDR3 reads CASSLWGAGYQETQYF. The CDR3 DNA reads TGTGCCAGCTCCCTTTGGGGGGCTGGGTACCAAGAGACCCAGTACTTC.

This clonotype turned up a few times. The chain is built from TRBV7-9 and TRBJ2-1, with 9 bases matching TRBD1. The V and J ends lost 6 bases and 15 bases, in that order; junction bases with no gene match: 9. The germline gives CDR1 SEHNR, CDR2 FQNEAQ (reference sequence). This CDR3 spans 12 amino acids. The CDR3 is CASRVDRGSGFF. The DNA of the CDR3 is TGTGCCAGCAGGGTCGACAGGGGGAGTGGGTTCTTC.

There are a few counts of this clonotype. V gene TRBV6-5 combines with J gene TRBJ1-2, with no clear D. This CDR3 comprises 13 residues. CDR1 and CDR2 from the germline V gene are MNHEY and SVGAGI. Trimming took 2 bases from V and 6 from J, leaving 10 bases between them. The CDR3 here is CASSYARRDGYTF. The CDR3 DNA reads TGTGCCAGCAGTTACGCCAGGCGGGATGGCTACACCTTC.

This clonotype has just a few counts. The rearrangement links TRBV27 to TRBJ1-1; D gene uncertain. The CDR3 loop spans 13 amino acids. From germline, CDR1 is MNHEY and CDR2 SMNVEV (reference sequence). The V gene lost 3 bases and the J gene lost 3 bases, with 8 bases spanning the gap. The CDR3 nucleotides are TGTGCCAGCAGTTTGACGGATTACACTGAAGCTTTCTTT. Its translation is CASSLTDYTEAFF.

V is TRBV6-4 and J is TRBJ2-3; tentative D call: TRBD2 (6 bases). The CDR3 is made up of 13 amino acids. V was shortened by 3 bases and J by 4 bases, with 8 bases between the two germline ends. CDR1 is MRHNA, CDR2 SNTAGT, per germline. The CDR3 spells CASSEGEADTQYF. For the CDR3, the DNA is TGTGCCAGCAGTGAAGGGGAGGCAGATACGCAGTATTTT.

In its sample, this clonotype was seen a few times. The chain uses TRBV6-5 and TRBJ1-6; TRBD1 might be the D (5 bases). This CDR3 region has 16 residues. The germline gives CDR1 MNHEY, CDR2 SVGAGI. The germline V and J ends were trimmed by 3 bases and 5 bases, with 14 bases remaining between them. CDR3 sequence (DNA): TGTGCCAGCAGTTATGACCCGACAGCTGATAATTCACCCCTCCACTTT. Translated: CASSYDPTADNSPLHF.

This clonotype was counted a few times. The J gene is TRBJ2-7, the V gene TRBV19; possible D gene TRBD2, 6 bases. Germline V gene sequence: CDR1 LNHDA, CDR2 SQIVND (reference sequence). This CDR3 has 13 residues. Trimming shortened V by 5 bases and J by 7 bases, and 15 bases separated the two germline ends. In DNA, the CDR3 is TGTGCCAGTAGTTCGGGCAGCCGGGGGGAGCAGTACTTC. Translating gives CASSSGSRGEQYF.

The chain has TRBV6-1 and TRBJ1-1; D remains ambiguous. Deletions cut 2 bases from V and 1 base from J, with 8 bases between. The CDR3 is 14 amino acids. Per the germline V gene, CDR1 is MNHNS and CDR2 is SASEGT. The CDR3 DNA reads TGTGCCAGCAGTGAACTTGCCCAGAACACTGAAGCTTTCTTT. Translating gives CASSELAQNTEAFF.

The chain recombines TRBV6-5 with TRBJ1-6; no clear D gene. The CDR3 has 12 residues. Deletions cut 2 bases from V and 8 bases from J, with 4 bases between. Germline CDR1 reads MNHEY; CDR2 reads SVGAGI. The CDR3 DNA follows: TGTGCCAGCAGTTACCGGGATTCACCCCTCCACTTT. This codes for CASSYRDSPLHF.

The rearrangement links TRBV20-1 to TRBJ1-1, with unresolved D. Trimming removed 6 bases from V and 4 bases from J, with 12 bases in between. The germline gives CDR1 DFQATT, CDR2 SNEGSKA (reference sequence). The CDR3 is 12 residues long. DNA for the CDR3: TGCAGTGCAACACCTTGGTTCACTGAAGCTTTCTTT. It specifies CSATPWFTEAFF.